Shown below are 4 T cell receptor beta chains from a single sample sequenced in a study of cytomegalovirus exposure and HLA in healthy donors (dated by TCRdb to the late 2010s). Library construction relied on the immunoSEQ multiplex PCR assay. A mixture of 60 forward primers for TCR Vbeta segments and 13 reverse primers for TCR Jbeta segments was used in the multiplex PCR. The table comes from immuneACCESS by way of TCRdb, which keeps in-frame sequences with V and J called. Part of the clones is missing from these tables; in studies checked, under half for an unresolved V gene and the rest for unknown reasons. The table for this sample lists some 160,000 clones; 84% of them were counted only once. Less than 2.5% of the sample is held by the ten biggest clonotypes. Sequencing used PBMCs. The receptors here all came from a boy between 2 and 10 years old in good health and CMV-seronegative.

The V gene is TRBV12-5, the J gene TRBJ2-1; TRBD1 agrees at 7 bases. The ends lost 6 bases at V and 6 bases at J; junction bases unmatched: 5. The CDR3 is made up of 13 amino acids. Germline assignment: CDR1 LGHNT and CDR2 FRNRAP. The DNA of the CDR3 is TGTGCTAGTGGGACAGGGTATGGCAATGAGCAGTTCTTC. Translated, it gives CASGTGYGNEQFF.

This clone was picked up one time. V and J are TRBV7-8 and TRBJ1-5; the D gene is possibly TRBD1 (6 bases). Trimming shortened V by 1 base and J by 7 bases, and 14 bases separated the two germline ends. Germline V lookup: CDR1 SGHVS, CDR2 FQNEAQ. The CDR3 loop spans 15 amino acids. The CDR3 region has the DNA TGTGCCAGCAGCTTAGGGGCAGGGGTAGGGCAGCCCCAGCATTTT. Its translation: CASSLGAGVGQPQHF.

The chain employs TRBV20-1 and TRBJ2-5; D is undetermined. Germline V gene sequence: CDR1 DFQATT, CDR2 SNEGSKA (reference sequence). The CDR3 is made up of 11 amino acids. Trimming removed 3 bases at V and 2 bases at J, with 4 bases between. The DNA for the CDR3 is TGCAGTGCTAGGTATCAAGAGACCCAGTACTTC. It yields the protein CSARYQETQYF.

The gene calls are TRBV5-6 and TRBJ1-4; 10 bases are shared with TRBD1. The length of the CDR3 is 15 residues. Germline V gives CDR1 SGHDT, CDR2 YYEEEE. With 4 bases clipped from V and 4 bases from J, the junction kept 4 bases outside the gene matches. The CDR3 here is CASSKDRGFNEKLFF. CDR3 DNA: TGTGCCAGCAGCAAGGACAGGGGGTTTAATGAAAAACTGTTTTTT.